The 5 T cell receptor beta chains below were found in one sample sequenced in a study of blood T cell repertoires in COVID-19. This table comes from immunoSEQ multiplex PCR, and its TCRdb copy is limited to in-frame clones, with some not included. The data hold around 80,000 clones, with about 85% observed a single time. The sample was peripheral blood. The receptors here all came from a man in his fifties or sixties with COVID-19, enrolled during active disease.

J is TRBJ1-1 and V is TRBV28, with 7 positions matching TRBD1. The CDR3 spans 13 residues. Germline V gene sequence: CDR1 MDHEN, CDR2 SYDVKM. Losses at the gene ends were 7 bases for V and 11 bases for J; bases not matched to a gene: 13. CDR3 protein: CASMAWDSQLAFF. The DNA of the CDR3 is TGTGCCAGCATGGCATGGGACAGTCAACTGGCTTTCTTT.

The rearrangement joins TRBV11-3 to TRBJ2-5; 9 positions agree with TRBD1. The CDR3 covers 13 residues. The V segment lost 5 bases and the J segment 4 bases; nucleotides outside the gene matches: 2. The V gene's germline CDR1 is SGHNT and CDR2 YENEEA. The CDR3 region has the DNA TGTGCCAGCAGCGAGGGACAGGGAGAGACCCAGTACTTC. This translates into CASSEGQGETQYF.

This clone has a single count. The chain combines TRBV11-2 with TRBJ2-3; possible D gene TRBD2, 5 bases. The germline CDR1 and CDR2 sequences are SGHAT and FQNNGV. The V end lost 6 bases, the J end lost 6 bases, and 13 bases lay between the germline ends. CDR3 length: 13 residues. The CDR3 DNA reads as TGTGCCAGCAGTGAGGGAGATGGCGATACGCAGTATTTT. Translation: CASSEGDGDTQYF.

This clone was seen just once. The chain recombines TRBV12-3 or TRBV12-4 with TRBJ1-6; the D is unclear. Deletions cut 3 bases from V and 10 bases from J, with 10 bases between. The CDR3 extends over 13 amino acids. The CDR3 DNA sequence: TGTGCCAGCAGTTTTCGAGGCTCATCACCCCTCCACTTT. It specifies CASSFRGSSPLHF.

The chain joins TRBV2 to TRBJ1-6; possibly TRBD1 for D (6 bases). Germline V CDR1 and CDR2: SNHLY, FYNNEI. The ends were cut back, 1 base at V and 6 bases at J, with 7 bases in the middle. This CDR3 is 14 amino acids long. The CDR3 DNA reads as TGTGCCAGCAGTGAAGAGGGGGTTAATTCACCCCTCCACTTT. This encodes CASSEEGVNSPLHF.